Sequencing of this T cell receptor beta chain was carried out in a study of CD8+ T cells in alopecia areata. Overall study results and limits: Scalp sequencing captures resident alphabeta T cells of normal skin too. Lesional scalp, especially alopecia totalis/universalis, showed higher clonality than normal scalp. Scalp clonality, along with expanded CD8+ clones among the top 100, was significantly decreased by tofacitinib.

The treatment: oral pan-JAK inhibitor, 5-10 mg twice daily. Extraction of RNA preceded its reverse transcription into cDNA, which served as the sequencing template. Sequencing was performed with immunoSEQ multiplex PCR; in TCRdb, only in-frame clones are kept and a portion is missing. The sample records some 190,000 clones, approximately 51% being singletons. This CDR3 comprises 15 residues. V gave up 5 bases and J gave up 5 bases; unmatched junction bases: 11. Germline V gene sequence: CDR1 SEHNR, CDR2 FQNEAQ (reference sequence). This clone was recorded a few times. Its antigen is unidentified. The TCR comes from a human donor with alopecia areata. The source material was CD8+ T cells sorted from blood, sampled at roughly week 52, from a patient treated with tofacitinib. The chain is built from TRBV7-9 and TRBJ2-7, with 8 bases lining up with TRBD2. The CDR3, as DNA: TGTGCCAGCAGCGCCCGGGAGGGTGAATCCCACGAGCAGTACTTC. Translating it yields CASSAREGESHEQYF.